The sequence of this T cell receptor (beta chain) was determined in a study of blood T cell repertoires in COVID-19. In the study overall: Samples of COVID-19 (acute and convalescent) were obtained from the United States, Italy and Spain.

Clones were read by immunoSEQ multiplex PCR, and TCRdb kept only the in-frame ones, dropping some. The sample has approximately 230,000 clones; 88% are singletons. The CDR3 has 15 residues. V was trimmed by 0 bases and J by 2 bases, leaving 8 bases between them. Germline V gives CDR1 MNHNY, CDR2 SVGAGI (reference sequence). The specimen sequenced was peripheral blood. The chain links TRBV6-6 to TRBJ1-5; tentative D call: TRBD1 (6 bases). This receptor was taken from an elderly man with acute or convalescent COVID-19. Here the CDR3 reads CASSYSKGGNQPQHF. In DNA form, the CDR3 reads TGTGCCAGCAGTTACTCGAAGGGGGGCAATCAGCCCCAGCATTTT.